This passage covers 17 T cell receptor beta chains from one sample sequenced in a study of OX40 agonist ivuxolimab in advanced cancers. Measured with immunoSEQ multiplex PCR; TCRdb has only the in-frame clones, and not every one. Of about 110,000 clones detected, roughly 90% appear once; the ten largest clones hold about 1.2%. This specimen was CD4+ or CD8+ T cells sorted from blood, taken in a trial of the OX40 agonist ivuxolimab. The receptors derive from an adult with an advanced solid tumor such as melanoma, head and neck, liver or kidney cancer.

V gene TRBV28 combines with J gene TRBJ2-7, with a possible D match to TRBD1 (8 bases). Trimming removed 11 bases from V and 3 bases from J, with 20 bases in between. This CDR3 is 14 amino acids long. Germline V gives CDR1 MDHEN, CDR2 SYDVKM. In DNA form, the CDR3 reads TGTGCCGGGGCACGACAGGGGACTATCTACGAGCAGTACTTC. Residues: CAGARQGTIYEQYF.

The genes are TRBV5-1 and TRBJ1-1; D is ambiguous. Trimming shortened V by 0 bases and J by 0 bases, and 3 bases separated the two germline ends. The CDR3 covers 13 residues. CDR1 SGHRS and CDR2 YFSETQ come from the germline V gene. The CDR3 nucleotides read TGCGCCAGCAGCTTGGGGTTGAACACTGAAGCTTTCTTT. Its translation is CASSLGLNTEAFF.

The chain uses TRBV2 and TRBJ2-1; TRBD1 matches at 7 bases. The CDR3 extends over 15 amino acids. Per the germline V gene, CDR1 is SNHLY and CDR2 is FYNNEI. The V segment lost 6 bases and the J segment 2 bases; nucleotides outside the gene matches: 7. CDR3 residues: CASRRTGVTYNEQFF. The DNA for the CDR3 is TGTGCCAGCAGGAGGACAGGCGTTACCTACAATGAGCAGTTCTTC.

This clone was detected once. V gene TRBV7-2 combines with J gene TRBJ2-5; perhaps D is TRBD1 or TRBD2 (5 bases each). This CDR3 has 14 residues. Trimming cost V 7 bases and J 5 bases, with 17 bases left between them. The germline gives CDR1 SGHTA, CDR2 FQGNSA. CDR3 protein: CASTSRDPEETQYF. DNA of the CDR3: TGTGCCAGCACGTCCCGGGACCCTGAGGAGACCCAGTACTTC.

The J gene is TRBJ2-7, the V gene TRBV25-1, with TRBD2 as a possible D gene (6 bases). Germline V lookup: CDR1 MGHDK, CDR2 SYGVNS. V was pared by 1 base and J by 0 bases, with 13 bases between. The CDR3 consists of 16 residues. The CDR3 DNA sequence: TGTGCCAGCAGTGAATCGCGGGCGGGGTCCTCCTACGAGCAGTACTTC. This encodes CASSESRAGSSYEQYF.

The CDR3 spells CASSEGGRTNEKLFF. The CDR3 DNA reads as TGTGCCAGCAGTGAAGGGGGGAGGACTAATGAAAAACTGTTTTTT. The rearrangement links TRBV6-1 to TRBJ1-4, with a weak D call TRBD1 (5 bases). The V end was cut by 1 base, the J end by 2 bases, with 8 bases between. The CDR3 consists of 15 residues. The germline CDR1 and CDR2 sequences are MNHNS and SASEGT.

The V gene is TRBV5-1, the J gene TRBJ2-1, with 10 bases aligning to TRBD2. This CDR3 has 14 amino acids. V was clipped by 2 bases and J by 6 bases; unmatched bases: 2. Germline assignment: CDR1 SGHRS and CDR2 YFSETQ. The CDR3 DNA reads TGCGCCAGCAGCTTAGCGGGAGGGGCCAATGAGCAGTTCTTC. This translates into CASSLAGGANEQFF.

The CDR3 nucleotides read TGCAGCGTTGAACCGAATACAGGGGGCGCAGATACGCAGTATTTT. Translation: CSVEPNTGGADTQYF. The chain joins TRBV29-1 to TRBJ2-3; 9 bases match TRBD1. The CDR3 consists of 15 residues. Germline-derived CDR1 and CDR2 are SQVTM and ANQGSEA. V shed 2 bases and J 4 bases; nucleotides not matched to a gene: 7.

This sequence joins TRBV6-1 and TRBJ1-4, with a tentative D call TRBD1 (6 bases). Trimming cost V 5 bases and J 6 bases, with 10 bases left between them. This CDR3 has 13 residues. Germline V lookup: CDR1 MNHNS, CDR2 SASEGT. CDR3 sequence reads: CASSSGHYEKLFF. As DNA, the CDR3 is TGTGCCAGCAGTTCGGGACACTATGAAAAACTGTTTTTT.

The V and J genes are TRBV6-1 and TRBJ2-7; 9 bases are shared with TRBD1. Germline loops: CDR1 MNHNS, CDR2 SASEGT. CDR3 length equals 15 residues. The V and J ends lost 4 bases and 6 bases, in that order; junction bases with no gene match: 10. CDR3 residues: CASSVSGTGPLEQYF. The CDR3 nucleotides read TGTGCCAGCAGTGTCTCCGGGACAGGGCCCCTCGAGCAGTACTTC.

The J gene is TRBJ2-7, the V gene TRBV4-1, with TRBD1 matching 7 bases. Losses at the gene ends were 2 bases for V and 7 bases for J; bases not matched to a gene: 14. Germline V CDR1 and CDR2: MGHRA, YSYEKL. The CDR3 covers 16 residues. CDR3 DNA: TGCGCCAGCAGCCAAACCACCCGACAGGGCTCGAGTGAGCAGTACTTC. Protein sequence: CASSQTTRQGSSEQYF.

The DNA for the CDR3 is TGTGCCAGCAGTTTAATTTTTGGGGAGGGGGAAGAGACCCAGTACTTC. Protein product: CASSLIFGEGEETQYF. The genes are TRBV28 and TRBJ2-5; TRBD2 is a possible D gene (7 bases). The CDR3 is 16 residues long. CDR1 is MDHEN, CDR2 SYDVKM, per germline. V lost 2 bases and J 3 bases, leaving 16 bases between the germline ends. Looking up the rest from reference TRBV28 and TRBJ2-5 gives the full variable domain: DVKVTQSSRYLVKRTGEKVFLECVQDMDHENMFWYRQDPGLGLRLIYFSYDVKMKEKGDIPEGYSVSREKKERFSLILESASTNQTSMYLCASSLIFGEGEETQYFGPGTRLLVL.

V is TRBV10-3 and J is TRBJ1-2, with 8 positions matching TRBD1. Germline lookup yields CDR1 ENHRY and CDR2 SYGVKD. J was trimmed by 2 bases and V by 3 bases; bases with no gene match: 11. CDR3 length: 17 residues. The DNA of the CDR3 is TGTGCCATCAGTGATGGTGGAAGGACAGGGAGGAACTATGGCTACACCTTC. Its protein is CAISDGGRTGRNYGYTF.

The chain links TRBV7-3 to TRBJ2-1; 7 positions match TRBD2. V was clipped by 1 base and J by 4 bases; unmatched bases: 10. CDR1 and CDR2 (germline): SGHTA, FQGTGA. This CDR3 is 17 amino acids long. The CDR3 DNA sequence: TGTGCCAGCAGCTTAAAACCCGCGGGAGTCTCATACAATGAGCAGTTCTTC. This codes for CASSLKPAGVSYNEQFF.

This clone was seen only once. The chain recombines TRBV6-5 with TRBJ2-7, with 9 positions matching TRBD1. With V trimmed by 5 bases and J by 3 bases, 5 bases remained unmatched. The CDR3 runs to 14 residues. Per germline, CDR1 MNHEY and CDR2 SVGAGI. The CDR3 here is CASSLDRGGYEQYF. The CDR3 DNA reads as TGTGCCAGCAGTCTCGACAGGGGGGGCTACGAGCAGTACTTC.

The chain combines TRBV27 with TRBJ1-1; TRBD1 matches at 8 bases. Losses at the gene ends were 4 bases for V and 0 bases for J; bases not matched to a gene: 4. Germline V gene lookup returns CDR1 MNHEY and CDR2 SMNVEV (reference sequence). The CDR3 has 15 residues. The CDR3 DNA is TGTGCCAGCAGTTCAAACAGGGGGGTGAACACTGAAGCTTTCTTT. This gives the protein CASSSNRGVNTEAFF.

This clone was seen a single time. The V call is TRBV4-3, the J call TRBJ2-3; 7 nucleotides match TRBD2. V trimming: 0 bases; J trimming: 5 bases; junction bases outside the gene matches: 11. CDR1 LGHNA and CDR2 YSLEER come from the germline V gene. The CDR3 totals 17 residues. CDR3 nucleotides: TGCGCCAGCAGCCAAGATAGGGCGGGAGTCTACCAAGATACGCAGTATTTT. It is translated as CASSQDRAGVYQDTQYF.